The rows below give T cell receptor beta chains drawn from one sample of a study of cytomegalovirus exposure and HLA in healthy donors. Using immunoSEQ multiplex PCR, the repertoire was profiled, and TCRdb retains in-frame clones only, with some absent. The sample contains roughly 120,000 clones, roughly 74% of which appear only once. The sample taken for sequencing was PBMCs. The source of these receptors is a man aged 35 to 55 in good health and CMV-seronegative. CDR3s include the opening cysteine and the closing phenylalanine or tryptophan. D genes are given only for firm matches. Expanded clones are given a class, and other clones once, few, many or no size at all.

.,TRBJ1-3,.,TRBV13,CASSLDSSSGNTIYF,TGTGCCAGCAGCTTAGATTCGAGCTCTGGAAACACCATATATTTT
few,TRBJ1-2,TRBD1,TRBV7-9,CASSFGTDDGYTF,TGTGCCAGCAGCTTCGGGACAGACGATGGCTACACCTTC
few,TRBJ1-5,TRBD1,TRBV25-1,CASSVTGGTNSNQPQHF,TGTGCCAGCAGTGTAACAGGGGGCACGAATAGCAATCAGCCCCAGCATTTT
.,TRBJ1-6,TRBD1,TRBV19,CASTSGTGGVSYNSPLHF,TGTGCCAGTACCTCCGGGACAGGGGGCGTTTCCTATAATTCACCCCTCCACTTT
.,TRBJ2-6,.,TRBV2,CASSPDRNSGANVPTF,TGTGCCAGCAGTCCGGACAGAAACTCTGGGGCCAACGTCCCGACTTTC
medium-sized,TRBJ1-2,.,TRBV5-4,CASSLFGGNGYTF,TGTGCCAGCAGCTTGTTTGGGGGGAATGGCTACACCTTC
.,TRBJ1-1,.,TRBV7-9,CSSSPRGGSEAFF,TGTTCCAGCAGCCCCCGGGGGGGATCTGAAGCTTTCTTT
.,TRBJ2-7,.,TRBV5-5,CASSQGGGGRVVKQYF,TGTGCCAGCAGCCAGGGAGGAGGCGGCAGGGTTGTGAAGCAGTACTTC
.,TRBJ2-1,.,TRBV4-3,CASSDRPRGSFDEQFF,TGCGCCAGCAGCGACCGCCCCAGGGGATCCTTTGATGAGCAGTTCTTC
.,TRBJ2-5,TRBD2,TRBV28,CASSLSTSGVRETQYF,TGTGCCAGCAGCCTATCGACTAGCGGGGTGAGAGAGACCCAGTACTTC
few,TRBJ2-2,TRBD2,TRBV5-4,CASSLYGGGTGELFF,TGTGCCAGCAGCTTGTATGGGGGGGGCACCGGGGAGCTGTTTTTT
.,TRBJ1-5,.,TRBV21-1,CASSNMGQGFQRPNQPQHF,TGTGCCAGCAGCAATATGGGACAGGGGTTTCAAAGGCCCAATCAGCCCCAGCATTTT
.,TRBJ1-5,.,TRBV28,CASRRVLGNQPQHF,TGTGCCAGCCGCCGGGTCTTAGGCAATCAGCCCCAGCATTTT
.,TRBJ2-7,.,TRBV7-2,CASSPSRKRDEQYF,TGTGCCAGCAGCCCCTCTAGAAAGCGGGACGAGCAGTACTTC
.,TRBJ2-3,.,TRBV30,CAWLGASTQYF,TGTGCCTGGTTAGGGGCCAGCACGCAGTATTTT
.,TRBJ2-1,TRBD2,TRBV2,CASIAERGVNEQFF,TGTGCCAGCATAGCCGAGCGGGGGGTTAATGAGCAGTTCTTC
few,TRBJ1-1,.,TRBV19,CASSIPRSMRTEAFF,TGTGCCAGTAGTATTCCGAGGTCCATGCGCACTGAAGCTTTCTTT
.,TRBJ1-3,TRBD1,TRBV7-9,CASGKATGGGNTIYF,TGTGCCAGCGGAAAAGCGACAGGGGGTGGAAACACCATATATTTT
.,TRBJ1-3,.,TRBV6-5,CASSSRTLSGNTIYF,TGTGCCAGCAGTTCCAGGACACTCTCTGGAAACACCATATATTTT
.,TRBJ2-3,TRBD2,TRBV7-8,CASSLGPAGFDTQYF,TGTGCCAGCAGCTTAGGCCCAGCGGGGTTCGATACGCAGTATTTT
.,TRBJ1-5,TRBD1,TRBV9,CASSVGGTGGNQPQHF,TGTGCCAGCAGCGTAGGAGGGACAGGGGGCAATCAGCCCCAGCATTTT
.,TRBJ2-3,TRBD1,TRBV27,CASSFGTGITDTQYF,TGTGCCAGCAGTTTCGGGACAGGAATCACAGATACGCAGTATTTT
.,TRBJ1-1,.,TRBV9,CASSVTGSMNTEAFF,TGTGCCAGCAGCGTCACGGGATCTATGAACACTGAAGCTTTCTTT
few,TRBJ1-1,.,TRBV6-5,CASSTTNTEAFF,TGTGCCAGCAGTACCACTAACACTGAAGCTTTCTTT
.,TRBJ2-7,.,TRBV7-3,CASSSGDVECEQYF,TGTGCCAGCAGCTCGGGGGACGTAGAGTGTGAGCAGTACTTC
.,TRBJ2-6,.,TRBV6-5,CASRRDPGANVLTF,TGTGCCAGCCGGAGGGACCCTGGGGCCAACGTCCTGACTTTC
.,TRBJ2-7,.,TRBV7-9,CASSPGGVEQYF,TGTGCCAGCAGCCCCGGCGGAGTCGAGCAGTACTTC
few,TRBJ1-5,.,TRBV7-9,CASSLEFGTNQPQHF,TGTGCCAGCAGCTTAGAGTTCGGGACAAACCAGCCCCAGCATTTT
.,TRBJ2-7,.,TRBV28,CASSWGPGEGEQYF,TGTGCCAGCAGTTGGGGGCCGGGGGAGGGAGAGCAGTACTTC
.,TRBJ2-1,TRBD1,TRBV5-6,CASRPDRSNEQFF,TGTGCCAGCAGGCCGGACAGGAGCAATGAGCAGTTCTTC
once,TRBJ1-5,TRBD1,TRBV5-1,CASSRTGAGDQPQHF,TGCGCCAGCAGCCGGACAGGGGCAGGAGATCAGCCCCAGCATTTT
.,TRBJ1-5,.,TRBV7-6,CASSQWGGDQPQHF,TGTGCCAGCAGCCAATGGGGGGGGGATCAGCCCCAGCATTTT
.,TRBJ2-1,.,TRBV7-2,CASSGILNSYNEQFF,TGTGCCAGCAGCGGAATTTTAAACAGCTACAATGAGCAGTTCTTC
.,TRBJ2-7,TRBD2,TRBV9,CASSPSGLISYEQYF,TGTGCCAGCAGTCCTAGCGGGCTTATTTCCTACGAGCAGTACTTC
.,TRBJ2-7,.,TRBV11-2,CASSLGVFVYEQYF,TGTGCCAGCAGCTTAGGAGTCTTTGTGTACGAGCAGTACTTC
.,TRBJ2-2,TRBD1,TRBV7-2,CASSSTGELAGELFF,TGTGCCAGCAGCTCGACAGGGGAGTTAGCCGGGGAGCTGTTTTTT
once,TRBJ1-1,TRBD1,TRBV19,CASSKLEGGWNTEAFF,TGTGCCAGTAGTAAGCTGGAAGGGGGCTGGAACACTGAAGCTTTCTTT
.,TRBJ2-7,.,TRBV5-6,CASTRDYEQYF,TGTGCCAGCACCCGCGACTACGAGCAGTACTTC
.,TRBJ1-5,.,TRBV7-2,CASSSMRQPQHF,TGTGCCAGCAGCTCCATGAGGCAGCCCCAGCATTTT
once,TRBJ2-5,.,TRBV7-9,CASSFKGGYQETQYF,TGTGCCAGCAGCTTTAAGGGGGGGTACCAAGAGACCCAGTACTTC
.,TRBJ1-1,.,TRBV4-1,CASSRDSRNTEAFF,TGCGCCAGCAGCCGGGACTCGAGGAACACTGAAGCTTTCTTT
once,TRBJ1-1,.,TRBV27,CASTKLGELNTEAFF,TGTGCCAGCACCAAATTAGGGGAATTGAACACTGAAGCTTTCTTT
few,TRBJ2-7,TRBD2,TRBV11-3,CASSVGDYRREQYF,TGTGCCAGCAGCGTTGGGGACTACCGTCGGGAGCAGTACTTC
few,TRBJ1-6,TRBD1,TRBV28,CASSPGQGYSPLHF,TGTGCCAGCAGTCCGGGACAGGGCTATTCACCCCTCCACTTT
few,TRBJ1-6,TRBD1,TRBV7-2,CASSPRTGGNSPLHF,TGTGCCAGCAGCCCCCGGACAGGGGGGAATTCACCCCTCCACTTT
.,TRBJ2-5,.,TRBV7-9,CASSLVWRQETQYF,TGTGCCAGCAGCTTAGTTTGGAGGCAAGAGACCCAGTACTTC
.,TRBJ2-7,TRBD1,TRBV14,CASSRTGLSEQYF,TGTGCCAGCAGCCGGACAGGTCTCAGCGAGCAGTACTTC
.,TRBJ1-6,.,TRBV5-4,CASSPYGGSGNSPLHF,TGTGCCAGCAGCCCGTATGGAGGCTCGGGGAATTCACCCCTCCACTTT
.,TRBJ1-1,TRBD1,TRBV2,CASSPDRGVIEAFF,TGTGCCAGCAGCCCGGACAGGGGGGTAATTGAAGCTTTCTTT